This paragraph reports one TCR beta chain. Stated time point: baseline, week 1 (first vaccination visit). Treatment meaning: pre-vaccination baseline after standard-of-care therapy. The data were produced by immunoSEQ multiplex PCR, yet TCRdb's version contains in-frame clones alone and is incomplete. The sample lists 35,000 to 40,000 clones; roughly 90% were seen once. This specimen comes from a study of a mutant IDH1 vaccine in newly diagnosed glioma. Trimming took off 6 bases at V and 5 bases at J, with 20 bases between the two ends. This CDR3 region has 15 residues. Germline loops: CDR1 SGHTA, CDR2 FQGNSA.

The source was PBMCs, collected from a glioma patient treated with radiotherapy, temozolomide or both. The TCR was taken from a man aged 18 to 29 with glioma. The rearrangement joins TRBV7-2 to TRBJ2-7; the D gene could be TRBD1 or TRBD2 (7 bases each). CDR3 nucleotides: TGTGCCAGCAGAGCCCCGACAGGGAGGGTCCACGAGCAGTACTTC. Translating gives CASRAPTGRVHEQYF.